The clone carrying this T cell receptor beta chain was seen a few times. This sample stems from a study of Graves' ophthalmopathy and Graves' hyperthyroidism. In germline, CDR1 is DFQATT, CDR2 SNEGSKA (reference sequence). The CDR3 totals 15 residues. The V end lost 6 bases, the J end lost 7 bases, and 25 bases lay between the germline ends. Amplification of the TCR beta CDR3 regions used RNA transcripts (as template). The first-round RT-PCR employed HTBI primers together with the Qiagen OneStep RT-PCR kit. A multiplex PCR was then performed as the second round. MiXCR, run by TCRdb on the multiplex PCR reads, gives a single entry per CDR3 protein. This table has about 740,000 distinct CDR3 sequences, 35% to 50% appearing once. Uncontrolled infections, pregnancy, lactation or other autoimmune diseases led to patient exclusion.

The sequenced material came from peripheral blood. The TCR originated in an adult man with Graves' ophthalmopathy. The V and J genes are TRBV20-1 and TRBJ2-7; unclear D gene. The CDR3 region is CSATELAAPLSEQYF. In DNA, the CDR3 is TGCAGTGCAACCGAACTGGCGGCGCCTCTATCAGAGCAGTACTTC.